These 12 T cell receptor beta chains originate from one sample sequenced in a study of blood T cells in healthy people across ages. Then a second PCR, running roughly 7 to 11 cycles, was carried out with a sample-barcoded 5' primer and a J-beta primer mix. TCRdb used MiXCR to reprocess the 5' RACE reads, holding one entry per CDR3 protein. The table shows some 800,000 distinct CDR3 sequences, with 25% occurring only once. These data are also associated with another study on T cells of mothers and their children.

The sequenced sample consisted of blood. The source is a boy between 5 and 17 years old in good health.

The chain combines TRBV29-1 with TRBJ2-2; either TRBD1 or TRBD2 may supply D (5 bases each). Germline CDR1 reads SQVTM; CDR2 reads ANQGSEA. The V end was cut by 6 bases, the J end by 3 bases, with 8 bases between. CDR3 size: 12 residues. In DNA, the CDR3 is TGCAGCGTCCAGGGAGACACCGGGGAGCTGTTTTTT. Its translation: CSVQGDTGELFF.

This clonotype was picked up a small number of times. The rearrangement links TRBV4-2 to TRBJ2-3, with TRBD2 matching 7 bases. The CDR3 runs to 13 residues. With V trimmed by 0 bases and J by 8 bases, 2 bases remained unmatched. Germline lookup yields CDR1 LGHNA and CDR2 YNFKEQ. Written as DNA, the CDR3 is TGTGCCAGCAGCCAAGAGGGAGGGGTTACGCAGTATTTT. Its translation is CASSQEGGVTQYF.

This clonotype has just a few counts. The J gene is TRBJ2-7, the V gene TRBV4-1; TRBD1 matches at 8 bases. The CDR3 is 15 residues long. The ends lost 3 bases at V and 6 bases at J; junction bases unmatched: 10. The germline V gene has CDR1 MGHRA and CDR2 YSYEKL. The DNA of the CDR3 is TGCGCCAGCAGCCAGTTCCCGGGACAGGCGGGCGAGCAGTACTTC. Translated, it gives CASSQFPGQAGEQYF.

The chain couples TRBV7-2 to TRBJ1-4; 7 bases are shared with TRBD1. The germline V gene has CDR1 SGHTA and CDR2 FQGNSA. CDR3 length equals 17 residues. V shed 2 bases and J 0 bases; nucleotides not matched to a gene: 6. Here the CDR3 reads CASSLSGRGSTNEKLFF. CDR3 bases: TGTGCCAGCAGCTTATCGGGCAGGGGGTCAACTAATGAAAAACTGTTTTTT.

This clonotype was counted a few times. The chain is built from TRBV7-2 and TRBJ1-2, with 8 bases identical to TRBD1. The CDR3 loop spans 15 amino acids. Germline CDR1 reads SGHTA; CDR2 reads FQGNSA. J lost 4 bases, V lost 5 bases, and 9 bases had no gene match. CDR3 amino acids: CASSPQGQGGYGYTF. CDR3 coding DNA: TGTGCCAGCAGCCCGCAAGGACAGGGTGGCTATGGCTACACCTTC.

This clonotype was counted ten times or more. The rearrangement joins TRBV4-3 to TRBJ1-2; 11 bases agree with TRBD1. The V gene end was trimmed by 3 bases and the J gene end by 6 bases; junction bases not matched to a gene: 6. Germline CDR1 LGHNA, CDR2 YSLEER. This CDR3 is 15 amino acids long. DNA for the CDR3: TGCGCCAGCAGCCAGGACAGGGGGCGGGAAAATGGCTACACCTTC. This gives the protein CASSQDRGRENGYTF.

This clonotype has more than one count but fewer than ten. The chain recombines TRBV5-5 with TRBJ2-5; 9 nucleotides align to TRBD2. This CDR3 has 14 amino acids. The germline gives CDR1 SGHKS, CDR2 YYEKEE (reference sequence). Trimming at V came to 0 bases and at J to 5 bases, leaving 2 bases not matched to a gene. The CDR3 here is CASSLASGRETQYF. The CDR3 DNA follows: TGTGCCAGCAGCTTGGCCAGCGGGAGGGAGACCCAGTACTTC. The whole variable domain, remainder taken from reference TRBV5-5 and TRBJ2-5, is DAGVTQSPTHLIKTRGQQVTLRCSPISGHKSVSWYQQVLGQGPQFIFQYYEKEERGRGNFPDRFSARQFPNYSSELNVNALLLGDSALYLCASSLASGRETQYFGPGTRLLVL.

The J gene is TRBJ1-4, the V gene TRBV5-1, with TRBD1 identical over 12 bases. Per germline, CDR1 SGHRS and CDR2 YFSETQ. CDR3 length equals 15 residues. The trim removed 2 bases at V and 9 bases at J, leaving 5 bases unmatched. The CDR3 DNA follows: TGCGCCAGCAGCTTATCGGGACAGGGGGCGAAAAAACTGTTTTTT. Translated: CASSLSGQGAKKLFF.

Only a few counts were recorded for this clonotype. The V and J genes are TRBV15 and TRBJ2-5, with D unclear. The CDR3 sequence is 17 residues long. V dropped 0 bases and J dropped 5 bases, with 19 bases sitting between them. CDR1 and CDR2 (germline): LNHNV, YYDKDF (reference sequence). CDR3 in amino acids: CATSRDSGSWQVETQYF. CDR3 nucleotides: TGTGCCACCAGCAGAGATTCGGGCTCTTGGCAGGTCGAGACCCAGTACTTC.

Worth noting for this clonotype: The conserved phenylalanine or tryptophan is not found at the CDR3 terminus, so this likely reflects a read error. The chain combines TRBV7-6 with TRBJ2-5, with 7 bases fitting TRBD1. J lost 4 bases, V lost 5 bases, and 4 bases had no gene match. Germline CDR1 and CDR2: SGHVS and FNYEAQ. The CDR3 runs 13 residues. This CDR3 is CASSRQGGETQYL. CDR3 sequence (DNA): TGTGCCAGCAGCCGACAGGGTGGAGAGACCCAGTACCTC.

This chain links TRBV6-2 or TRBV6-3 with TRBJ2-3, with D tentatively TRBD2 (6 bases). V lost 0 bases, J lost 5 bases, and 15 bases lay in between. This CDR3 is built from 16 residues. Germline V gene data show CDR1 as MNHEY and CDR2 as SVGEGT. The CDR3 is CASSYSIGGGEDTQYF. Written as DNA, the CDR3 is TGTGCCAGCAGTTACTCGATCGGCGGAGGGGAAGATACGCAGTATTTT.

Only a few counts were recorded for this clonotype. The genes are TRBV7-8 and TRBJ1-2, with D uncertain. Trimming cost V 5 bases and J 8 bases, with 15 bases left between them. The CDR3 has 13 amino acids. The germline V gene has CDR1 SGHVS and CDR2 FQNEAQ. The CDR3 bases are TGTGCCAGCAGCCCCCCAAAAGGAGAAGGCTACACCTTC. Its translation is CASSPPKGEGYTF.